Reported below is one T cell receptor (beta chain). Sequencing was performed with immunoSEQ multiplex PCR; in TCRdb, only in-frame clones are kept and a portion is missing. The top ten hold approximately 2% of the sample, which has approximately 97,000 clones, 70% to 90% seen once. This sample was included in a study of blood T cell repertoires in COVID-19. Study context: There were acute and convalescent COVID-19 samples, and they came from the United States, Italy and Spain.

The source is a man in his fifties or sixties with active COVID-19. Sequenced material: peripheral blood.

The DNA for the CDR3 is TGTGCCAGCACCTCAGGGGTCTATGAGCAGTTCTTC. Translated, it gives CASTSGVYEQFF. The chain couples TRBV2 to TRBJ2-1; D possibly corresponds to TRBD1 (6 bases). This CDR3 is built from 12 residues. Germline-derived CDR1 and CDR2 are SNHLY and FYNNEI. Trimming removed 7 bases from V and 8 bases from J, with 12 bases in between.